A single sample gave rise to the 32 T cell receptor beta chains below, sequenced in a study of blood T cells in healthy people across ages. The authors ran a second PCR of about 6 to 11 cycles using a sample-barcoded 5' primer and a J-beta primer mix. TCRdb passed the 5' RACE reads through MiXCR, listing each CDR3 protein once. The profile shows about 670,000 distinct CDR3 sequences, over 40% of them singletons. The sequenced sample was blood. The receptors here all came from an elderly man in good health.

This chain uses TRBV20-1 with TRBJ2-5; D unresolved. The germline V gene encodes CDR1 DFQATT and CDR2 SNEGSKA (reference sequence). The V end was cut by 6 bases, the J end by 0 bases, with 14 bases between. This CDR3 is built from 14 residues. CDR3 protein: CSAPADRYQETQYF. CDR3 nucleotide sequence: TGCAGTGCACCGGCGGACCGGTACCAAGAGACCCAGTACTTC.

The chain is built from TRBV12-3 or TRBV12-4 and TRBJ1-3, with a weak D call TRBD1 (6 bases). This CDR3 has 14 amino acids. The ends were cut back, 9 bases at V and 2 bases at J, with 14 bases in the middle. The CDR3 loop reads CASTGILTGNTIYF. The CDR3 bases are TGTGCCAGTACAGGGATCTTAACTGGAAACACCATATATTTT.

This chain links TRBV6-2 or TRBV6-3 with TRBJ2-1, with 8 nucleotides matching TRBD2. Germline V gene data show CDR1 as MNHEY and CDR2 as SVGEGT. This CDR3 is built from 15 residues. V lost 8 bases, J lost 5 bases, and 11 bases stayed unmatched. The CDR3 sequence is CASEPPGLGHNEQFF. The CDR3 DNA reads TGTGCCAGCGAGCCCCCGGGACTAGGCCACAATGAGCAGTTCTTC.

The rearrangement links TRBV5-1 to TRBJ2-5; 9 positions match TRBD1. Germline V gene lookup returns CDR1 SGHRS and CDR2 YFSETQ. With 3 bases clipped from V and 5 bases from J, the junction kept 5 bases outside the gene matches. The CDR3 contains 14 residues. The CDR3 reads CASSWDRVRETQYF. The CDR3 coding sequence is TGCGCCAGCAGCTGGGACAGGGTCCGGGAGACCCAGTACTTC.

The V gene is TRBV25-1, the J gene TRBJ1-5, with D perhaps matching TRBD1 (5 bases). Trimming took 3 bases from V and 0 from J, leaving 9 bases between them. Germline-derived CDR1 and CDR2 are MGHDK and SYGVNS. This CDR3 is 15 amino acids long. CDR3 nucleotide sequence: TGTGCCAGCAGTGAGACACAGGCTAGCAATCAGCCCCAGCATTTT. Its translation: CASSETQASNQPQHF.

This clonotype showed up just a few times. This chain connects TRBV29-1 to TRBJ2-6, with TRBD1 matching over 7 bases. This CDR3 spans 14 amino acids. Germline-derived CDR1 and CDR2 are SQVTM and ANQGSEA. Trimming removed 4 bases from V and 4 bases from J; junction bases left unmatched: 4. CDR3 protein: CSVGGGTGANVLTF. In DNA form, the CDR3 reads TGCAGCGTTGGAGGGGGCACCGGGGCCAACGTCCTGACTTTC. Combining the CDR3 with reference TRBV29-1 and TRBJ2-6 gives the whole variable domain SAVISQKPSRDICQRGTSLTIQCQVDSQVTMMFWYRQQPGQSLTLIATANQGSEATYESGFVIDKFPISRPNLTFSTLTVSNMSPEDSSIYLCSVGGGTGANVLTFGAGSRLTVL.

The CDR3 nucleotides are TGTGCCAGCAGCTTGCCCCCTCACGCAAATGGCTACACCTTC. It encodes CASSLPPHANGYTF. This chain joins TRBV7-2 and TRBJ1-2, with D unclear. V gave up 3 bases and J gave up 6 bases, with 14 bases separating them. The CDR3 runs 14 residues. Germline-derived CDR1 and CDR2 are SGHTA and FQGNSA.

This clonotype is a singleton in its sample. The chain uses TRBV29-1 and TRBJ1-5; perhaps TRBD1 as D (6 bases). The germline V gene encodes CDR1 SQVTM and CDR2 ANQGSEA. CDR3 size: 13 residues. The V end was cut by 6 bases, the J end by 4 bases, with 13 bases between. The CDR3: CSVTAGVNQPQHF. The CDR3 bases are TGCAGCGTCACCGCAGGGGTGAATCAGCCCCAGCATTTT.

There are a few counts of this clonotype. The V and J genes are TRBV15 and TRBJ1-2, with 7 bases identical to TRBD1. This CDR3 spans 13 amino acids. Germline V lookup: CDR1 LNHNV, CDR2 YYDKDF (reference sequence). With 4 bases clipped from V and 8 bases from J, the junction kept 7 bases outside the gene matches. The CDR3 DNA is TGTGCCACCAGCATGCCAGGGGGTAAAGGCTACACCTTC. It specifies CATSMPGGKGYTF.

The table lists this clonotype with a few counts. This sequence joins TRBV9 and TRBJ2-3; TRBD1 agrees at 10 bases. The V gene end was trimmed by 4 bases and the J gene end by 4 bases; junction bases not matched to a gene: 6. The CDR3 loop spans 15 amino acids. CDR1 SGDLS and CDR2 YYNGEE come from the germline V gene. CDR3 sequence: CASSPLTGGSDTQYF. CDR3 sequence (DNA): TGTGCCAGCAGCCCCTTGACAGGGGGCTCAGATACGCAGTATTTT. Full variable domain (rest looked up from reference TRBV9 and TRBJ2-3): DSGVTQTPKHLITATGQRVTLRCSPRSGDLSVYWYQQSLDQGLQFLIQYYNGEERAKGNILERFSAQQFPDLHSELNLSSLELGDSALYFCASSPLTGGSDTQYFGPGTRLTVL.

CDR3 in DNA: TGTGCCAGCAGCCGGACGGGACACACTCCCTACGAGCAGTACTTC. Protein product: CASSRTGHTPYEQYF. This chain joins TRBV7-9 and TRBJ2-7; D possibly corresponds to TRBD1 (6 bases). Per germline, CDR1 SEHNR and CDR2 FQNEAQ (reference sequence). Trimming stripped 5 bases from V and 2 bases from J, with 16 bases between. The CDR3 consists of 15 residues.

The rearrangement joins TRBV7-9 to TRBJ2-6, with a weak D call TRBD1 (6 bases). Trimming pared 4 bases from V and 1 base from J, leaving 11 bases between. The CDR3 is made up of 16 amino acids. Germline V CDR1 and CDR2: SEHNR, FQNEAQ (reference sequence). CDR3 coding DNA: TGTGCCAGCAGCTCCGGGACACGGTCTGGGGCCAACGTCCTGACTTTC. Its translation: CASSSGTRSGANVLTF.

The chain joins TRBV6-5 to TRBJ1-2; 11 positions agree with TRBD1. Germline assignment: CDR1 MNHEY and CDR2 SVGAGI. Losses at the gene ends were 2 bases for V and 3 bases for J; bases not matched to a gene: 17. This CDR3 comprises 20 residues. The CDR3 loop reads CASSYRTPSPGQGADYGYTF. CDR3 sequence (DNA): TGTGCCAGCAGTTACCGAACCCCAAGCCCCGGACAGGGGGCAGACTATGGCTACACCTTC.

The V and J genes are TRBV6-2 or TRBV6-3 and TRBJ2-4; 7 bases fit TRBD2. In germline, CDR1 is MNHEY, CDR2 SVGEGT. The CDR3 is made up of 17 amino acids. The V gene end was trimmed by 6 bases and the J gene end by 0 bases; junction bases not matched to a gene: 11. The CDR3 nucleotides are TGTGCCAGCAGCCTCATCCGGAGGGAGGGAGCCAAAAACATTCAGTACTTC. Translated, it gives CASSLIRREGAKNIQYF.

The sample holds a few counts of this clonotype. The CDR3, as DNA: TGCAGTGCTAGACAACCAGCAGGGACAGGGGGGGATCAGCCCCAGCATTTT. Amino acids: CSARQPAGTGGDQPQHF. The rearrangement joins TRBV20-1 to TRBJ1-5; the match to TRBD1 covers 11 bases. There are 17 residues in the CDR3. Germline CDR1 and CDR2: DFQATT and SNEGSKA (reference sequence). J lost 5 bases, V lost 2 bases, and 11 bases had no gene match.

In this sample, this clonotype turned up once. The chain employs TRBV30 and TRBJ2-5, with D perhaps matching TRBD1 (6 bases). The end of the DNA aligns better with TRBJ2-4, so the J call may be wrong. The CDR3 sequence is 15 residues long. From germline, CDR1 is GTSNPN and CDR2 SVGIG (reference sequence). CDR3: CAWSVGRGPKNIQYF. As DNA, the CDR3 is TGTGCCTGGAGTGTAGGCAGGGGCCCCAAAAACATTCAGTACTTC.

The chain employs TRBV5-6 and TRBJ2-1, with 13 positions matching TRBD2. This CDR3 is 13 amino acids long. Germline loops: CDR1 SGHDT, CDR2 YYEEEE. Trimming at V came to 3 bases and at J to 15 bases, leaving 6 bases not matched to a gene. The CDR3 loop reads CASSSGLAGVRFF. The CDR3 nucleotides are TGTGCCAGCAGCTCAGGACTAGCGGGGGTACGGTTCTTC.

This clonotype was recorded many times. The CDR3 nucleotides are TGCAGCGCCTTGGGGAGGGCCGGAGAGACCCAGTACTTC. Translation: CSALGRAGETQYF. This rearrangement joins TRBV29-1 to TRBJ2-5; 7 bases align to TRBD2. CDR3 size: 13 residues. Trimming removed 7 bases from V and 4 bases from J; junction bases left unmatched: 9. Per the germline V gene, CDR1 is SQVTM and CDR2 is ANQGSEA.

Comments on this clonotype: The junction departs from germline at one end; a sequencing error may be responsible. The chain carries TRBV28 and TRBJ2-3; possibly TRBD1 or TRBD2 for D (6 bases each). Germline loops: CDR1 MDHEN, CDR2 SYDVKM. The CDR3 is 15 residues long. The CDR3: CVSSLGGLSADTQYF. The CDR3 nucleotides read TGTGTCAGCAGTTTAGGGGGGCTGAGTGCAGATACGCAGTATTTT.

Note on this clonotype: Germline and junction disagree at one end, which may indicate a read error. CDR3 region: CATSGDSLAGVIETQYF. DNA of the CDR3: TGTGCCACCAGCGGAGATAGCCTAGCGGGAGTTATAGAGACCCAGTACTTC. The J gene is TRBJ2-5, the V gene TRBV15, with 10 bases lining up with TRBD2. The CDR3 runs 17 residues. Germline CDR1 and CDR2: LNHNV and YYDKDF (reference sequence).

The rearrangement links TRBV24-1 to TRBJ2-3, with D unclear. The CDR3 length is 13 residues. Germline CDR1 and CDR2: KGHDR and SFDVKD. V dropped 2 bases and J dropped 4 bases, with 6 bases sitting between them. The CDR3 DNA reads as TGTGCCACCAGTGATTCAGCTTCAGATACGCAGTATTTT. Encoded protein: CATSDSASDTQYF.

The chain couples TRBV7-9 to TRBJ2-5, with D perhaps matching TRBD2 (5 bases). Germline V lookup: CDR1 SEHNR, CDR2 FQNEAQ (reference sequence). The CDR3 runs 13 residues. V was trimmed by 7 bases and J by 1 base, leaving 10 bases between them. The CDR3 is CASNSDFQETQYF. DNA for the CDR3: TGTGCCAGCAACTCGGACTTCCAAGAGACCCAGTACTTC.

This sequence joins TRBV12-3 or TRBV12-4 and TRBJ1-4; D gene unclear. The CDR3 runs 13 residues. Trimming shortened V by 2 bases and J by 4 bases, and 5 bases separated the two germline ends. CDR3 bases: TGTGCCAGCAGTTTATCGAGTAATGAAAAACTGTTTTTT. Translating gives CASSLSSNEKLFF.

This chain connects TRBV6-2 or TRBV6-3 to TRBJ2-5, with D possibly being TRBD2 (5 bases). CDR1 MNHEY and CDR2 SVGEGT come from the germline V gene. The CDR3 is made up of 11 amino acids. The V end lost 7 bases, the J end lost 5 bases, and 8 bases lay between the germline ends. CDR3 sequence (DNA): TGTGCCAGCACCACGGGGGAGACCCAGTACTTC. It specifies CASTTGETQYF.

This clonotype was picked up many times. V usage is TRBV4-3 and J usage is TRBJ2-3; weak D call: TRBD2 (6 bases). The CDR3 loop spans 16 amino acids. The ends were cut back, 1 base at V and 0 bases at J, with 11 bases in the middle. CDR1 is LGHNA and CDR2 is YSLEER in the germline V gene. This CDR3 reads CASSQGASVSTDTQYF. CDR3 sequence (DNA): TGCGCCAGCAGCCAAGGGGCTAGCGTCAGCACAGATACGCAGTATTTT.

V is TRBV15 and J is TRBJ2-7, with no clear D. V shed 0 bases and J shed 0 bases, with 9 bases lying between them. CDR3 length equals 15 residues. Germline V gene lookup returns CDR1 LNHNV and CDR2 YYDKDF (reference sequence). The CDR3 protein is CATSRDKASSYEQYF. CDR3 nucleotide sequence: TGTGCCACCAGCAGAGATAAGGCTAGCTCCTACGAGCAGTACTTC. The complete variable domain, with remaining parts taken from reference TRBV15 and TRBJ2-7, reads DAMVIQNPRYQVTQFGKPVTLSCSQTLNHNVMYWYQQKSSQAPKLLFHYYDKDFNNEADTPDNFQSRRPNTSFCFLDIRSPGLGDTAMYLCATSRDKASSYEQYFGPGTRLTVT.

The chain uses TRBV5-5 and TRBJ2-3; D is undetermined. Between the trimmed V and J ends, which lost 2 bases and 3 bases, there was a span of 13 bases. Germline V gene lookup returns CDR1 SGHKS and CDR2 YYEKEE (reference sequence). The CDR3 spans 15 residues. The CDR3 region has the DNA TGTGCCAGCAGCTTAGATCGAACGGGTACAGATACGCAGTATTTT. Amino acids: CASSLDRTGTDTQYF.

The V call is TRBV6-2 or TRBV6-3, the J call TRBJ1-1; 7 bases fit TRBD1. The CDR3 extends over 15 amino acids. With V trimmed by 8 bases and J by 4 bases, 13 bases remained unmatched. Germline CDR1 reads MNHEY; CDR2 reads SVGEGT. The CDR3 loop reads CASEGSRGRVTEAFF. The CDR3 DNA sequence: TGTGCCAGCGAGGGCTCAAGGGGGCGAGTCACTGAAGCTTTCTTT.

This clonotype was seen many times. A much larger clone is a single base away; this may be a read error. Here the CDR3 DNA reads TGTGCCAGCAGCTTAGCCCTGACTAGCGGGAGGGAGAGGGAGCAGTACTTC. Amino acid sequence: CASSLALTSGREREQYF. The chain couples TRBV7-6 to TRBJ2-5; 14 bases align to TRBD2. CDR3 length equals 17 residues. Germline trimming cut 0 bases from V and 11 bases from J; bases unmatched to any gene: 11. The germline V gene has CDR1 SGHVS and CDR2 FNYEAQ.

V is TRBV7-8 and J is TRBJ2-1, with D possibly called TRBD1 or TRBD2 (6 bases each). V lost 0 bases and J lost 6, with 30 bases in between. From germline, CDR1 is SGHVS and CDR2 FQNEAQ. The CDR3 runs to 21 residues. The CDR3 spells CASSLAIGPTRGEFLSNEQFF. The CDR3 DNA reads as TGTGCCAGCAGCTTAGCGATCGGGCCTACGAGGGGGGAGTTCCTAAGCAATGAGCAGTTCTTC.

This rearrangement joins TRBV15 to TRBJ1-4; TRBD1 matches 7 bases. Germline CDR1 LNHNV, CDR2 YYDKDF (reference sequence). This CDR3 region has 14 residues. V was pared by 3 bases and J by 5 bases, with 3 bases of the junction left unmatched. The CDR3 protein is CATSSKQGNEKLFF. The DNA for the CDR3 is TGTGCCACCAGCAGCAAACAGGGGAATGAAAAACTGTTTTTT.

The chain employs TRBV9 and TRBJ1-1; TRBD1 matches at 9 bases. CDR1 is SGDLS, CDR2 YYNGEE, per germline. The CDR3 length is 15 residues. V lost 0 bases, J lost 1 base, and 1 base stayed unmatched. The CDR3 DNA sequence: TGTGCCAGCAGCGTAGCGGGACAGGGGAACACTGAAGCTTTCTTT. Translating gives CASSVAGQGNTEAFF. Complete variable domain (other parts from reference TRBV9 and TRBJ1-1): DSGVTQTPKHLITATGQRVTLRCSPRSGDLSVYWYQQSLDQGLQFLIQYYNGEERAKGNILERFSAQQFPDLHSELNLSSLELGDSALYFCASSVAGQGNTEAFFGQGTRLTVV.